The 26 T cell receptor beta chains given below trace back to one sample, sequenced in a study of early T cells in non-severe SARS-CoV-2 infection. TCRdb used MiXCR to reprocess the 5' RACE reads, holding one entry per CDR3 protein. In the table there are over 45,000 distinct CDR3 sequences, under 7.5% of which are singletons. The sequenced sample was whole blood, obtained at baseline. These receptors came from an adult who was a healthcare worker with PCR-confirmed SARS-CoV-2 infection or an uninfected control (not recorded which).

This clonotype appeared a few times. The CDR3 DNA reads TGCGCCAGCAGTGCCGCTAGCGGGGTTGTAGATACGCAGTATTTT. Amino acids: CASSAASGVVDTQYF. V and J are TRBV5-1 and TRBJ2-3; the match to TRBD2 covers 9 bases. The V gene's germline CDR1 is SGHRS and CDR2 YFSETQ. The CDR3 sequence is 15 residues long. Germline trimming cut 5 bases from V and 5 bases from J; bases unmatched to any gene: 9.

The sample holds many counts of this clonotype. This chain's CDR3 is CSAWLSQATYEQYF. The CDR3 region has the DNA TGCAGTGCCTGGTTGTCGCAAGCAACCTACGAGCAGTACTTC. This chain connects TRBV20-1 to TRBJ2-7; D gene unclear. Looked up from germline, CDR1 is DFQATT and CDR2 is SNEGSKA (reference sequence). V was trimmed by 6 bases and J by 2 bases, leaving 17 bases between them. CDR3 length: 14 amino acids.

This clonotype was counted ten times or more. The chain has TRBV20-1 and TRBJ2-1, with D perhaps assigned TRBD1 or TRBD2 (5 bases each). The CDR3 sequence is 16 residues long. V lost 2 bases to trimming and J lost 3 bases, with 17 bases between them. CDR1 and CDR2 from the germline V gene are DFQATT and SNEGSKA (reference sequence). CDR3 DNA sequence: TGCAGTGCTAGACCTCCGAGGGGCCCTAACTACAATGAGCAGTTCTTC. It encodes CSARPPRGPNYNEQFF.

As concerns this clonotype: This could be a read error, since a much larger clone is one nucleotide away. This chain links TRBV18 with TRBJ2-3, with 10 bases lining up with TRBD2. Looked up from germline, CDR1 is KGHSH and CDR2 is LQKENI. The CDR3 is 15 residues long. The CDR3 region is CASSPPSGGSDAQYF. CDR3 nucleotides: TGTGCCAGCTCACCACCTAGCGGGGGGTCAGATGCGCAGTATTTT.

This chain connects TRBV10-3 to TRBJ2-7; 9 bases map to TRBD1. V was pared by 6 bases and J by 4 bases, with 7 bases of the junction left unmatched. This CDR3 contains 14 residues. Germline CDR1 reads ENHRY; CDR2 reads SYGVKD. The chain's CDR3 is CAISSGTGLYEQYF. In nucleotides, the CDR3 is TGTGCCATCAGCTCCGGGACAGGGTTGTACGAGCAGTACTTC.

In this sample, this clonotype turned up many times. V usage is TRBV12-3 or TRBV12-4 and J usage is TRBJ2-5; maybe TRBD1 (6 bases). The length of the CDR3 is 17 residues. V was clipped by 6 bases and J by 1 base, with 21 bases between them. CDR3 coding DNA: TGTGCCAGCAGCCCCATGGGGACACTATACTTCCAAGAGACCCAGTACTTC. Translated: CASSPMGTLYFQETQYF.

The chain employs TRBV7-7 and TRBJ2-1; TRBD1 might be the D (5 bases). Per the germline V gene, CDR1 is SSHAT and CDR2 is FNYEAQ (reference sequence). The CDR3 runs 15 residues. Trimming took 1 base from V and 9 from J, leaving 16 bases between them. CDR3 sequence reads: CASSLGSVRATEQFF. CDR3 in DNA: TGTGCCAGCAGCTTAGGATCCGTCAGGGCGACTGAGCAGTTCTTC. Full variable domain (rest looked up from reference TRBV7-7 and TRBJ2-1): GAGVSQSPRYKVTKRGQDVTLRCDPISSHATLYWYQQALGQGPEFLTYFNYEAQPDKSGLPSDRFSAERPEGSISTLTIQRTEQRDSAMYRCASSLGSVRATEQFFGPGTRLTVL.

This clonotype turned up a few times. The chain has TRBV20-1 and TRBJ2-1; 8 nucleotides agree with TRBD2. The CDR3 consists of 16 residues. J lost 3 bases, V lost 3 bases, and 10 bases had no gene match. Per germline, CDR1 DFQATT and CDR2 SNEGSKA (reference sequence). The CDR3 is CSASDSSGLYYNEQFF. DNA for the CDR3: TGCAGTGCTAGCGACTCTAGCGGGCTTTACTACAATGAGCAGTTCTTC.

This chain links TRBV19 with TRBJ2-1; D might be TRBD1 or TRBD2, each matching 6 bases. CDR3 length: 15 residues. Per the germline V gene, CDR1 is LNHDA and CDR2 is SQIVND (reference sequence). With 4 bases removed from V and 0 bases from J, the gap between germline ends came to 10 bases. In nucleotides, the CDR3 is TGTGCCAGTAGTACGGGGGCTAGCTCCTACAATGAGCAGTTCTTC. Protein product: CASSTGASSYNEQFF.

The chain joins TRBV7-2 to TRBJ2-3; no reliable D call. The CDR3 length is 14 residues. With 3 bases removed from V and 3 bases from J, the gap between germline ends came to 10 bases. The germline V gene has CDR1 SGHTA and CDR2 FQGNSA. The CDR3 DNA follows: TGTGCCAGCAGCTTGCAAACCTTTACAGATACGCAGTATTTT. Translating gives CASSLQTFTDTQYF.

There are many counts of this clonotype. The chain joins TRBV5-1 to TRBJ2-5; tentative D call: TRBD2 (5 bases). V was pared by 0 bases and J by 5 bases, with 8 bases between. This CDR3 has 13 residues. Germline CDR1 is SGHRS and CDR2 is YFSETQ. The CDR3: CASSLAGWETQYF. CDR3 DNA sequence: TGCGCCAGCAGCTTGGCGGGATGGGAGACCCAGTACTTC.

This clonotype showed up many times. V gene TRBV20-1 combines with J gene TRBJ2-7; 10 bases line up with TRBD2. In germline, CDR1 is DFQATT, CDR2 SNEGSKA (reference sequence). Losses at the gene ends were 3 bases for V and 3 bases for J; bases not matched to a gene: 2. The CDR3 runs to 13 residues. In DNA, the CDR3 is TGCAGTGCTAGCCTAGCGGGGGACTACGAGCAGTACTTC. Amino acids: CSASLAGDYEQYF.

This clonotype was detected many times. The V call is TRBV6-5, the J call TRBJ1-1; D is ambiguous. CDR3 length: 13 residues. The germline CDR1 and CDR2 sequences are MNHEY and SVGAGI. V lost 5 bases to trimming and J lost 6 bases, with 13 bases between them. The CDR3 DNA reads TGTGCCAGCAGTGGCCTAGACCTACCTGAAGCTTTCTTT. This codes for CASSGLDLPEAFF.

The chain employs TRBV19 and TRBJ2-2, with a possible D match to TRBD1 (5 bases). Trimming removed 1 base at V and 0 bases at J, with 12 bases between. Germline V CDR1 and CDR2: LNHDA, SQIVND (reference sequence). The CDR3 consists of 17 residues. The CDR3 DNA follows: TGTGCCAGTAGTATAGGAGGCGGCAGGGCGAACACCGGGGAGCTGTTTTTT. The encoded protein is CASSIGGGRANTGELFF.

The V and J genes are TRBV29-1 and TRBJ1-1; tentative D call: TRBD1 (5 bases). V gave up 7 bases and J gave up 3 bases, with 9 bases separating them. The CDR3 consists of 11 residues. Germline lookup yields CDR1 SQVTM and CDR2 ANQGSEA. The CDR3 region has the DNA TGCAGCGGGGACGTCGACACTGAAGCTTTCTTT. This encodes CSGDVDTEAFF. Based on the CDR3 plus reference TRBV29-1 and TRBJ1-1, the full variable domain is SAVISQKPSRDICQRGTSLTIQCQVDSQVTMMFWYRQQPGQSLTLIATANQGSEATYESGFVIDKFPISRPNLTFSTLTVSNMSPEDSSIYLCSGDVDTEAFFGQGTRLTVV.

This clonotype was detected many times. This sequence joins TRBV20-1 and TRBJ1-5; no firm D call. CDR3 length equals 13 residues. The germline gives CDR1 DFQATT, CDR2 SNEGSKA (reference sequence). The germline V and J ends were trimmed by 5 bases and 2 bases, with 10 bases remaining between them. The CDR3 reads CSAGSRGNQPQHF. The DNA of the CDR3 is TGCAGTGCTGGATCGCGGGGCAATCAGCCCCAGCATTTT.

This clonotype was picked up many times. The rearrangement links TRBV29-1 to TRBJ2-4, with 7 bases that match TRBD2. Trimming at V came to 2 bases and at J to 13 bases, leaving 8 bases not matched to a gene. The germline gives CDR1 SQVTM, CDR2 ANQGSEA. CDR3 length: 12 amino acids. The CDR3 sequence: CSVERTSSGQYF. Here the CDR3 DNA reads TGCAGCGTTGAAAGGACCTCTAGCGGACAGTACTTC.

The chain couples TRBV3-1 to TRBJ2-7, with D possibly matching TRBD2 (5 bases). Germline-derived CDR1 and CDR2 are LGHDT and YNNKEL (reference sequence). V dropped 0 bases and J dropped 7 bases, with 13 bases sitting between them. This CDR3 is built from 14 residues. The CDR3, as DNA: TGTGCCAGCAGCCAAGAACAAGCGGCGGATGAGCAGTACTTC. Its translation: CASSQEQAADEQYF.

There are many counts of this clonotype. V gene TRBV12-3 or TRBV12-4 combines with J gene TRBJ1-2; 8 nucleotides match TRBD1. After removal of 3 bases from V and 6 bases from J, the junction contained 6 bases not matched to a gene. The CDR3 length is 14 residues. The DNA for the CDR3 is TGTGCCAGCAGTTTCAGGGGGCAGGGGAATGGCTACACCTTC. As protein: CASSFRGQGNGYTF.

The V gene is TRBV6-2 or TRBV6-3, the J gene TRBJ2-7, with D perhaps matching TRBD2 (6 bases). Per germline, CDR1 MNHEY and CDR2 SVGEGT. CDR3 length equals 12 residues. V lost 2 bases and J 4 bases, leaving 6 bases between the germline ends. The CDR3 nucleotides read TGTGCCAGCAGTTACCGGGGGTACGAGCAGTACTTC. This translates into CASSYRGYEQYF.

At least ten counts were recorded for this clonotype. This chain uses TRBV7-6 with TRBJ2-7; D possibly uses TRBD1 or TRBD2 (5 bases each). The V end lost 5 bases, the J end lost 3 bases, and 11 bases lay between the germline ends. There are 13 residues in the CDR3. The germline V gene encodes CDR1 SGHVS and CDR2 FNYEAQ. DNA of the CDR3: TGTGCCAGCAGCGTGAAGAGGGGCTACGAGCAGTACTTC. Translation gives CASSVKRGYEQYF.

At least ten counts were recorded for this clonotype. The chain recombines TRBV19 with TRBJ2-6; D gene ambiguous. There are 15 residues in the CDR3. Germline V CDR1 and CDR2: LNHDA, SQIVND (reference sequence). V was clipped by 6 bases and J by 0 bases, with 9 bases between them. For the CDR3, the DNA is TGTGCCAGTAGGGAACGGACCTCTGGGGCCAACGTCCTGACTTTC. Translation: CASRERTSGANVLTF.

CDR3 nucleotide sequence: TGTGCCAGCAGCCAAGGTCCTGGCAGGGGGCTCACTGAAGCTTTCTTT. Protein sequence: CASSQGPGRGLTEAFF. V usage is TRBV3-1 and J usage is TRBJ1-1, with 8 bases identical to TRBD1. The CDR3 has 16 residues. Germline-derived CDR1 and CDR2 are LGHDT and YNNKEL (reference sequence). V shed 1 base, J shed 4 bases, and the junction held 8 bases outside the gene matches.

This clonotype was observed at least ten times. The V gene is TRBV4-2, the J gene TRBJ1-1; D perhaps matches TRBD1 (6 bases). CDR1 is LGHNA and CDR2 is YNFKEQ in the germline V gene. The V gene lost 1 base and the J gene lost 2 bases, with 14 bases spanning the gap. This CDR3 contains 16 residues. As DNA, the CDR3 is TGTGCCAGCAGCCAAGGCGGACAGAGCAGTAACACTGAAGCTTTCTTT. This encodes CASSQGGQSSNTEAFF.

This clonotype has a handful of counts. The rearrangement joins TRBV28 to TRBJ2-7; D unclear. CDR1 MDHEN and CDR2 SYDVKM come from the germline V gene. The CDR3 sequence is 15 residues long. Trimming took 3 bases from V and 0 from J, leaving 12 bases between them. In DNA, the CDR3 is TGTGCCAGCAGTTTTCTCGTAGCCCGCTCCTACGAGCAGTACTTC. Encoded protein: CASSFLVARSYEQYF. Variable domain in full (rest from reference TRBV28 and TRBJ2-7): DVKVTQSSRYLVKRTGEKVFLECVQDMDHENMFWYRQDPGLGLRLIYFSYDVKMKEKGDIPEGYSVSREKKERFSLILESASTNQTSMYLCASSFLVARSYEQYFGPGTRLTVT.

This clonotype was observed a handful of times. The chain carries TRBV12-3 or TRBV12-4 and TRBJ1-2, with D uncertain. V was clipped by 1 base and J by 3 bases, with 6 bases between them. The CDR3 runs to 13 residues. CDR3 residues: CASSLGAYYGYTF. DNA of the CDR3: TGTGCCAGCAGTTTAGGGGCGTACTATGGCTACACCTTC.